The 5 T cell receptor beta chains in this list originate from one sample, sequenced in a study of T-cell reconstitution after alpha-beta-depleted transplantation in children. A TCRbeta library incorporating unique molecular identifiers was prepared. One entry per CDR3 protein, called by TCRdb with MiXCR from the PCR reads. This sample yields 200,000 to 250,000 distinct CDR3 sequences, of which roughly a tenth are seen a single time; roughly 27% belongs to the top ten. Sequencing used PBMCs, obtained before TCRalphabeta/CD19-depleted stem cell transplant. The receptors here all came from a child less than two years old with acute myeloid leukemia, due to receive a stem cell transplant.

This chain connects TRBV19 to TRBJ1-5; D is perhaps TRBD1 (5 bases). CDR1 and CDR2 (germline): LNHDA, SQIVND (reference sequence). The V and J ends lost 4 bases and 6 bases respectively, with 19 bases between them. The CDR3 is made up of 16 amino acids. CDR3 loop: CASSTPRQSPFQPQHF. In DNA, the CDR3 is TGTGCCAGTAGTACCCCTCGACAGTCCCCATTTCAGCCCCAGCATTTT. Using reference TRBV19 and TRBJ1-5 for the parts outside the CDR3, the full variable domain is DGGITQSPKYLFRKEGQNVTLSCEQNLNHDAMYWYRQDPGQGLRLIYYSQIVNDFQKGDIAEGYSVSREKKESFPLTVTSAQKNPTAFYLCASSTPRQSPFQPQHFGDGTRLSIL.

This clonotype was seen ten or more times. J is TRBJ2-1 and V is TRBV7-9, with TRBD2 matching 9 bases. Germline-derived CDR1 and CDR2 are SEHNR and FQNEAQ (reference sequence). The CDR3 loop spans 15 amino acids. With V trimmed by 8 bases and J by 9 bases, 14 bases remained unmatched. Here the CDR3 DNA reads TGTGCCAGCGGACTACTAGCGGGCCTTTCCCTTGAGCAGTTCTTC. Amino acid sequence: CASGLLAGLSLEQFF.

V gene TRBV12-3 or TRBV12-4 combines with J gene TRBJ2-6; 7 bases are shared with TRBD1. There are 15 residues in the CDR3. The ends lost 6 bases at V and 2 bases at J; junction bases unmatched: 4. For the CDR3, the DNA is TGTGCCAGCAGGACAGGGATGGCTGGGGCCAACGTCCTGACTTTC. Translation gives CASRTGMAGANVLTF.

The sample holds many counts of this clonotype. The chain employs TRBV20-1 and TRBJ2-2; TRBD2 matches 14 bases. The CDR3 has 13 residues. CDR1 is DFQATT and CDR2 is SNEGSKA in the germline V gene (reference sequence). The J segment lost 10 bases and the V segment lost 3 bases, leaving 1 base of the junction unmatched. CDR3 sequence reads: CSARGLAGVELFF. The CDR3 DNA sequence: TGCAGTGCTAGGGGACTAGCGGGAGTGGAGCTGTTTTTT.

This clonotype was found many times. This chain joins TRBV25-1 and TRBJ2-5; 7 nucleotides agree with TRBD1. Germline V gives CDR1 MGHDK, CDR2 SYGVNS. This CDR3 spans 15 amino acids. V gave up 3 bases and J gave up 4 bases; unmatched junction bases: 8. For the CDR3, the DNA is TGTGCCAGCAGTGAGGGACAGTACCTGAGAGAGACCCAGTACTTC. This gives the protein CASSEGQYLRETQYF.